A single sample gave rise to the 3 T cell receptor beta chains below, sequenced in a study of neurological immune-mediated disorders. TCRdb fed the 5' RACE reads into MiXCR, producing one record per CDR3 protein. The sample carries approximately 84,000 distinct CDR3 sequences, approximately 4.3% recorded once. Time point: longitudinal time-point 3. Input material: PBMCs. The source of these receptors is a woman in her sixties with multiple sclerosis.

This clonotype showed up many times. This chain uses TRBV20-1 with TRBJ1-1; a weak D match, TRBD1 (6 bases). The CDR3 runs to 14 residues. Trimming took 1 base from V and 1 from J, leaving 10 bases between them. The germline CDR1 and CDR2 sequences are DFQATT and SNEGSKA (reference sequence). The CDR3 DNA reads TGCAGTGCTAGAGGCAGGGGCTGGAACACTGAAGCTTTCTTT. Translating gives CSARGRGWNTEAFF.

This clonotype was observed many times. V is TRBV5-1 and J is TRBJ2-5, with 8 bases identical to TRBD2. The germline gives CDR1 SGHRS, CDR2 YFSETQ. J lost 3 bases, V lost 4 bases, and 11 bases had no gene match. CDR3 length equals 16 residues. The CDR3 protein is CASSRLGSGAKETQYF. CDR3 DNA sequence: TGCGCCAGCAGCCGCCTGGGTAGCGGGGCAAAAGAGACCCAGTACTTC. Complete variable domain (other parts from reference TRBV5-1 and TRBJ2-5): KAGVTQTPRYLIKTRGQQVTLSCSPISGHRSVSWYQQTPGQGLQFLFEYFSETQRNKGNFPGRFSGRQFSNSRSEMNVSTLELGDSALYLCASSRLGSGAKETQYFGPGTRLLVL.

This clonotype was observed many times. The chain recombines TRBV5-1 with TRBJ1-1; unclear D gene. Germline assignment: CDR1 SGHRS and CDR2 YFSETQ. The CDR3 extends over 12 amino acids. Trimming shortened V by 4 bases and J by 1 base, and 5 bases separated the two germline ends. The chain's CDR3 is CASSPGNTEAFF. In DNA form, the CDR3 reads TGCGCCAGCAGCCCCGGGAACACTGAAGCTTTCTTT. The full variable domain, rest sourced from reference TRBV5-1 and TRBJ1-1, is KAGVTQTPRYLIKTRGQQVTLSCSPISGHRSVSWYQQTPGQGLQFLFEYFSETQRNKGNFPGRFSGRQFSNSRSEMNVSTLELGDSALYLCASSPGNTEAFFGQGTRLTVV.